This T cell receptor (beta chain) derives from a study of cytomegalovirus exposure and HLA in healthy donors. Whole-study results and caveats: The classifier reportedly diagnosed cytomegalovirus status with high specificity and sensitivity.

PCR amplification relied on 60 Vbeta primers (plus 13 Jbeta primers). The protocol was immunoSEQ multiplex PCR, while the TCRdb copy is restricted to in-frame clones and leaves out a portion. The sample lists fewer than 250,000 clones, 80% to 90% occurring once. Concerning this clone itself: Its antigen is not known.

Sequences were obtained from PBMCs. This receptor was identified in a man younger than 40 in good health and CMV-seronegative.

The CDR3 reads CASSRRDRGTYEQYF. The CDR3 DNA is TGTGCCAGCAGCCGCCGGGACAGGGGGACCTACGAGCAGTACTTC. V gene TRBV14 combines with J gene TRBJ2-7; the match to TRBD1 covers 11 bases. The CDR3 length is 15 residues. V shed 4 bases, J shed 2 bases, and the junction held 4 bases outside the gene matches. Germline lookup yields CDR1 SGHDN and CDR2 FVKESK.